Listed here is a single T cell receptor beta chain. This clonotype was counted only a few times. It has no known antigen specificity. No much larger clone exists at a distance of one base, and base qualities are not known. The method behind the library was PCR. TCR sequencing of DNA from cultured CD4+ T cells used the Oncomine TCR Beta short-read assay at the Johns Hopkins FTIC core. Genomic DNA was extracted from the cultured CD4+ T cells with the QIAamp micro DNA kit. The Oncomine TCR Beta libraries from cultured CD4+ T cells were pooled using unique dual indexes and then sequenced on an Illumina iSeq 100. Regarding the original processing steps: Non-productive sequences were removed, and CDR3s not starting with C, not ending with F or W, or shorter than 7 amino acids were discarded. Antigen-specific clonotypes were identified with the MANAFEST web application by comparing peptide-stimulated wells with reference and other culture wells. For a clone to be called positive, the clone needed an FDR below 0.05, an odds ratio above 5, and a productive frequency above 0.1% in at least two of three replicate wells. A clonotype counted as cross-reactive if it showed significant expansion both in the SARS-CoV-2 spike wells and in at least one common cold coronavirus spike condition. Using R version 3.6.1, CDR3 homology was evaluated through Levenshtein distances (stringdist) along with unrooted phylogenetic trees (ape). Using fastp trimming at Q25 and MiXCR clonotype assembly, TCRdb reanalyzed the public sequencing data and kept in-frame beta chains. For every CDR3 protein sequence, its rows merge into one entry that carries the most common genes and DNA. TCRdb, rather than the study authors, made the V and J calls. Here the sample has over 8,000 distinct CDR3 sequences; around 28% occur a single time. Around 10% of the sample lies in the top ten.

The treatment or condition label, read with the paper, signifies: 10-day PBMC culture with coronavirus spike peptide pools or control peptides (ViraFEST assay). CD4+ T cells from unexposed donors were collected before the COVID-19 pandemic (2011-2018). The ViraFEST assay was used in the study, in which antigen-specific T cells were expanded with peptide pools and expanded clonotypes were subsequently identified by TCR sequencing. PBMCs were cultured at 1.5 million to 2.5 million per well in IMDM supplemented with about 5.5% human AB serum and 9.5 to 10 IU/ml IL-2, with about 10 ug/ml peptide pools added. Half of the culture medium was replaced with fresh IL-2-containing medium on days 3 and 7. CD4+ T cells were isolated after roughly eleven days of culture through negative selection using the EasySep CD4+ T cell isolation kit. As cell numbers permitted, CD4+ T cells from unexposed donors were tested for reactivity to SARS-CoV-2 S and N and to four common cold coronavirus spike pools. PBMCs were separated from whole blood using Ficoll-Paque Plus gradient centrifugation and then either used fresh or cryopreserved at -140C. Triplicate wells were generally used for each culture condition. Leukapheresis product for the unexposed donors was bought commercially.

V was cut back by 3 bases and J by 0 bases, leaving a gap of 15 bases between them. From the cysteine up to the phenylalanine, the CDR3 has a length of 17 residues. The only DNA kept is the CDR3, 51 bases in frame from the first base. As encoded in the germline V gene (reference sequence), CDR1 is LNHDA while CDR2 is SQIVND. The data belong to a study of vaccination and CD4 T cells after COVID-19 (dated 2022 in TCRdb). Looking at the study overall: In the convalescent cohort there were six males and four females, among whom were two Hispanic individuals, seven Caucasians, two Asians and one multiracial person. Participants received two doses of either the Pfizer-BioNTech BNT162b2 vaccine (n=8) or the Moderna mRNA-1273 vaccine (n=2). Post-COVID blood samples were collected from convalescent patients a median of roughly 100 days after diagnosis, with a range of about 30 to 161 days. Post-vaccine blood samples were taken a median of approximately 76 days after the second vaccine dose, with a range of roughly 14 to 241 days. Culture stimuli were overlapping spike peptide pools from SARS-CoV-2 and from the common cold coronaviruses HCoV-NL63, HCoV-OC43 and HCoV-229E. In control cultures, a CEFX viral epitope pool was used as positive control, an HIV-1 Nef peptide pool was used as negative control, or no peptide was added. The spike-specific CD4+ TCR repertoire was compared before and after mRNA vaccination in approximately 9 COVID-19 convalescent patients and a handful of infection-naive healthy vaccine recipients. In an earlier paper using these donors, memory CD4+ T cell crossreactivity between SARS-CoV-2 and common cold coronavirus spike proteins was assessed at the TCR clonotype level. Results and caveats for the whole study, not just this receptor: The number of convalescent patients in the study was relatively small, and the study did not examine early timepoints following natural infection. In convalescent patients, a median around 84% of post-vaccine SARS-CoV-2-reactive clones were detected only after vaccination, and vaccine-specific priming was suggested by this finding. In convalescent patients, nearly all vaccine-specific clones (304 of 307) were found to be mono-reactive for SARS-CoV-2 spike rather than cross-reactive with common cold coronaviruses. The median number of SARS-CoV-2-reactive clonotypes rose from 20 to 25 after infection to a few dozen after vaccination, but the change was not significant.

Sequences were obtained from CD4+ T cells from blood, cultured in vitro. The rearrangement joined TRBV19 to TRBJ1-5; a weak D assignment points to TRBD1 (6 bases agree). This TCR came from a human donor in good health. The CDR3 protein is CASSMTRTVYSNQPQHF. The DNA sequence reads TGTGCCAGTAGTATGACACGGACAGTATATAGCAATCAGCCCCAGCATTTT.